Listed here are 9 T cell receptor beta chains from one sample, sequenced in a study of control samples from healthy donors and cancer patients. Libraries were prepared by immunoSEQ multiplex PCR; TCRdb keeps only in-frame clonotypes and omits some of them. Of 78,000 or so clones in the sample, around nine tenths are singletons; the top ten hold around 6%. The sample consisted of blood. These receptors all come from a woman in her forties or fifties in good health.

In this sample, this clone turned up once. This chain links TRBV3-1 (or the pseudogene TRBV3-2) with TRBJ2-1; TRBD2 matches 8 bases. The germline CDR1 and CDR2 sequences are LGHDT and YNNKEL (reference sequence). The CDR3 loop spans 15 amino acids. Trimming took 3 bases from V and 7 from J; bases not matched to a gene: 8. The CDR3 loop is CASSHSAGGWNEQFF. Here the CDR3 DNA reads TGTGCCAGCAGCCATTCCGCGGGGGGATGGAATGAGCAGTTCTTC.

The CDR3 loop is CATSGGQANQPQHF. As DNA, the CDR3 is TGTGCCACCAGTGGTGGACAGGCCAATCAGCCCCAGCATTTT. This sequence joins TRBV24-1 and TRBJ1-5; 7 bases line up with TRBD1. Per the germline V gene, CDR1 is KGHDR and CDR2 is SFDVKD. V lost 5 bases to trimming and J lost 3 bases; unmatched junction nucleotides: 3. The CDR3 length is 14 residues.

The V gene is TRBV2, the J gene TRBJ2-7; 8 bases are a match to TRBD1. The trim removed 1 base at V and 3 bases at J, leaving 2 bases unmatched. The germline V gene has CDR1 SNHLY and CDR2 FYNNEI. The length of the CDR3 is 14 residues. CDR3 protein: CASSEGTGLYEQYF. Written as DNA, the CDR3 is TGTGCCAGCAGTGAAGGGACAGGGCTCTACGAGCAGTACTTC.

The chain has TRBV19 and TRBJ1-2; D gene uncertain. Germline values: CDR1 LNHDA, CDR2 SQIVND (reference sequence). The CDR3 has 16 amino acids. Trimming pared 1 base from V and 8 bases from J, leaving 20 bases between. CDR3 amino acids: CASSIAAGRVLRGYTF. Written as DNA, the CDR3 is TGTGCCAGTAGTATAGCGGCAGGAAGGGTGTTACGGGGCTACACCTTC.

The V and J genes are TRBV3-1 (or the pseudogene TRBV3-2) and TRBJ2-3, with TRBD2 identical over 11 bases. From germline, CDR1 is LGHDT and CDR2 YNNKEL (reference sequence). Germline trimming cut 2 bases from V and 5 bases from J; bases unmatched to any gene: 3. The CDR3 totals 15 residues. The CDR3 region has the DNA TGTGCCAGCAGCCAATTAGCGGGGGGGCGAGATACGCAGTATTTT. It is translated as CASSQLAGGRDTQYF.

This sequence joins TRBV6-6 and TRBJ1-6, with 7 bases fitting TRBD1. The CDR3 totals 14 residues. CDR1 MNHNY and CDR2 SVGAGI come from the germline V gene (reference sequence). Trimming at V came to 7 bases and at J to 8 bases, leaving 8 bases not matched to a gene. The CDR3 DNA is TGTGCCAGCACGTACAGGGGAGGGGATTCACCCCTCCACTTT. It encodes CASTYRGGDSPLHF.

The rearrangement joins TRBV9 to TRBJ1-5, with a weak D call TRBD1 (5 bases). The CDR3 is 15 residues long. Trimming stripped 0 bases from V and 0 bases from J, with 7 bases between. The germline gives CDR1 SGDLS, CDR2 YYNGEE. CDR3 nucleotides: TGTGCCAGCAGCGTAGGGGACGTTAGCAATCAGCCCCAGCATTTT. It yields the protein CASSVGDVSNQPQHF.

V usage is TRBV29-1 and J usage is TRBJ1-2, with TRBD1 as a possible D gene (6 bases). V lost 4 bases, J lost 8 bases, and 14 bases lay in between. Germline lookup yields CDR1 SQVTM and CDR2 ANQGSEA. This CDR3 contains 12 residues. CDR3 sequence reads: CSVGGRDRGYTF. CDR3 DNA: TGCAGCGTTGGGGGGCGGGACCGGGGCTACACCTTC. The full variable domain, with the rest looked up from reference TRBV29-1 and TRBJ1-2, is SAVISQKPSRDICQRGTSLTIQCQVDSQVTMMFWYRQQPGQSLTLIATANQGSEATYESGFVIDKFPISRPNLTFSTLTVSNMSPEDSSIYLCSVGGRDRGYTFGSGTRLTVV.

V and J are TRBV2 and TRBJ2-7, with TRBD2 matching 8 bases. V lost 8 bases and J lost 0; bases outside the gene matches: 6. The CDR3 contains 14 residues. From germline, CDR1 is SNHLY and CDR2 FYNNEI. The CDR3 is CASAAGDISYEQYF. CDR3 coding DNA: TGTGCCAGCGCAGCGGGGGATATCTCCTACGAGCAGTACTTC.